The subject of this entry is one T cell receptor beta chain. Its antigen is undetermined. The sample comes from a study of CD8+CD57+ T cells in acquired aplastic anemia. For the study at large: Roughly 3 ug was the average amount of DNA from sorted CD4+ and CD8+ cells. Read counts for CD4+ cells (from healthy donors) averaged approximately 10 million. Findings and caveats of the study: Patients and healthy controls showed no significant CD8+ Simpson's diversity difference. Researchers report that twenty-nine CD8+ CDR3 sequences appeared in both patients and controls.

Trimming took 5 bases from V and 4 from J, leaving 17 bases between them. From germline, CDR1 is SQVTM and CDR2 ANQGSEA. The CDR3 contains 15 residues. TCR beta VDJ and CDR3 were profiled, and genomic DNA was the template. TCRdb used MiXCR to reprocess the reads, holding one entry per CDR3 protein. The table lists roughly 130,000 distinct CDR3 sequences, 48% of them singletons. This TCR was sampled from a human donor in good health, serving as a control. The chain is built from TRBV29-1 and TRBJ1-4, with D perhaps matching TRBD1 (6 bases). Material for sequencing was sorted CD4+, CD8+, or CD8+CD57+ T cells (not recorded which) from PBMCs. The CDR3 DNA follows: TGCAGCGTTTCCGTCAGCCGGGACAATAATGAAAAACTGTTTTTT. Translation: CSVSVSRDNNEKLFF.